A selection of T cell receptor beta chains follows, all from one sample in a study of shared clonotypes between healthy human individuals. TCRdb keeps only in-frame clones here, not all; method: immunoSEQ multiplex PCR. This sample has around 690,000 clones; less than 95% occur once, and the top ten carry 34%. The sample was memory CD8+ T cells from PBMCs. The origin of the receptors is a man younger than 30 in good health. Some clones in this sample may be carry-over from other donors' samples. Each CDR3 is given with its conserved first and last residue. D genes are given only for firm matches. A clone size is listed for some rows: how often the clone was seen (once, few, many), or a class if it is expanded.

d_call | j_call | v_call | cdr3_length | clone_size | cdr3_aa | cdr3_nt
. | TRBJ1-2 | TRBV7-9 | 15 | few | CASSLGTGSNYGYTF | TGTGCCAGCAGCTTAGGAACAGGATCTAACTATGGCTACACCTTC
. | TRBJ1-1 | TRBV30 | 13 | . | CAWTGQTYTEAFF | TGTGCCTGGACTGGACAGACATACACTGAAGCTTTCTTT
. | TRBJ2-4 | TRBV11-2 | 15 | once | CASSPGLEAKNIQYF | TGTGCCAGCAGCCCGGGCCTCGAGGCCAAAAACATTCAGTACTTC
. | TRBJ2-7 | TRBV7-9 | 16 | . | CASSPPIAGGSDEQYF | TGTGCCAGCAGCCCCCCCATTGCGGGCGGGTCTGACGAGCAGTACTTC
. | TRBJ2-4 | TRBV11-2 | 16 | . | CASSSRAGLAKNIQYF | TGTGCCAGCAGCTCCAGGGCAGGACTAGCCAAAAACATTCAGTACTTC
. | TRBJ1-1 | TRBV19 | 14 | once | CASSIGGGRTEAFF | TGTGCCAGTAGTATAGGTGGAGGGCGGACTGAAGCTTTCTTT
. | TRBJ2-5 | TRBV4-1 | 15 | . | CASSHFAGGAETQYF | TGCGCCAGCAGCCATTTTGCTGGGGGAGCAGAGACCCAGTACTTC
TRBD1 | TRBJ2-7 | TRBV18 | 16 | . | CASSPNRGRDSYEQYF | TGTGCCAGCTCACCCAACAGGGGCCGAGATTCCTACGAGCAGTACTTC
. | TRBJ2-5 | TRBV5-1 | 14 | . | CASSLVQVQETQYF | TGCGCCAGCAGCTTGGTCCAGGTTCAAGAGACCCAGTACTTC
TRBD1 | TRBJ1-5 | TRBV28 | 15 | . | CASSPGTGVTQPQHF | TGTGCCAGCAGTCCCGGGACAGGGGTTACGCAGCCCCAGCATTTT
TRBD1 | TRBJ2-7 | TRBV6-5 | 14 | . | CASSDWTGGYEQYF | TGTGCCAGCAGTGATTGGACAGGGGGCTACGAGCAGTACTTC
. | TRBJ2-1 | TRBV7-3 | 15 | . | CASSLTLLATNEQFF | TGTGCCAGCAGCTTAACTCTTCTAGCGACTAATGAGCAGTTCTTC
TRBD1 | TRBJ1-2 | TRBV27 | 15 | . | CASSFLKGQDNSYTF | TGTGCCAGCAGTTTCCTGAAGGGACAGGATAATAGCTACACCTTC
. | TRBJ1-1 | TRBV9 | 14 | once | CASSVGRGDTEAFF | TGTGCCAGCAGCGTAGGGCGGGGGGACACTGAAGCTTTCTTT
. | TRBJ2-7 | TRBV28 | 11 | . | CASRGSHEQYF | TGTGCCAGCAGGGGGAGCCACGAGCAGTACTTC
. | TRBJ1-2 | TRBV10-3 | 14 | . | CAISESGQNYGYTF | TGTGCCATCAGTGAGTCGGGACAAAACTATGGCTACACCTTC
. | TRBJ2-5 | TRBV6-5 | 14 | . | CASSSYKDQETQYF | TGTGCCAGCAGTTCTTATAAGGACCAAGAGACCCAGTACTTC
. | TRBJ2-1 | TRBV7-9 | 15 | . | CASRTVPFLINEQFF | TGTGCCAGCAGGACCGTTCCATTCTTGATCAATGAGCAGTTCTTC
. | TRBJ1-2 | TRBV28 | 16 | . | CASSLGGRGALYGYTF | TGTGCCAGCAGTTTGGGGGGCAGGGGCGCGTTGTATGGCTACACCTTC
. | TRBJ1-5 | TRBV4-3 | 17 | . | CASSQESRRGGSQPQHF | TGCGCCAGCAGCCAAGAGTCTCGCAGGGGAGGCTCTCAGCCCCAGCATTTT
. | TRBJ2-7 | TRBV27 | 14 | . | CASSYLERLYEQYF | TGTGCCAGCAGCTATTTGGAACGGCTCTACGAGCAGTACTTC
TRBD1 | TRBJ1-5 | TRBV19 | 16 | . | CASSSGTGTANQPQHF | TGTGCCAGTAGTTCAGGAACCGGGACAGCGAATCAGCCCCAGCATTTT
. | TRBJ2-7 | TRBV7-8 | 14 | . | CASSSSGRAYEQYF | TGTGCCAGCAGCTCCAGTGGCCGAGCCTACGAGCAGTACTTC
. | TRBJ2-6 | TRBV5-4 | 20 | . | CASSPGTVHFGFSGANVLTF | TGTGCCAGCAGCCCGGGGACGGTACATTTCGGATTCTCTGGGGCCAACGTCCTGACTTTC
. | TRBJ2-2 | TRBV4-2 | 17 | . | CASSQGDWTRGTGELFF | TGTGCCAGCAGCCAAGGGGATTGGACACGAGGTACCGGGGAGCTGTTTTTT
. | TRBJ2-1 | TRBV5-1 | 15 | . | CASSLEALSPHEQFF | TGCGCCAGCAGCTTGGAAGCGCTCTCCCCCCATGAGCAGTTCTTC
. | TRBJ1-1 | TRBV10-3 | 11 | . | CAIGFSGSAFF | TGTGCCATCGGCTTTTCAGGTTCAGCTTTCTTT
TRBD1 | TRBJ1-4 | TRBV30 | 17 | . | CAWSVRRTGLRDEKLFF | TGTGCCTGGAGTGTACGGCGGACAGGTCTGAGGGATGAAAAACTGTTTTTT
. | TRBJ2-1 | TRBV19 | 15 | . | CASRRGGAAYNEQFF | TGTGCCAGTAGGAGGGGTGGAGCGGCCTACAATGAGCAGTTCTTC
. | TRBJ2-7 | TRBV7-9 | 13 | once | CASSQGSTYEQYF | TGTGCCAGCAGCCAGGGCTCAACCTACGAGCAGTACTTC
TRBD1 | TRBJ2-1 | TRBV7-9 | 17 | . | CASSQSRYGQGNNEQFF | TGTGCCAGCAGCCAGTCCCGGTACGGACAGGGAAACAATGAGCAGTTCTTC
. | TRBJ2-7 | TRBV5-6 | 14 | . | CASDARGAGYEQYF | TGTGCCAGTGACGCCCGAGGCGCGGGCTACGAGCAGTACTTC
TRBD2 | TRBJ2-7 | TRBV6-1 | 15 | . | CASSGGLGGAYEQYF | TGTGCCAGCAGTGGGGGACTAGGAGGGGCTTACGAGCAGTACTTC
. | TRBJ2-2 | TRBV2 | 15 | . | CASSGGGGNTGELFF | TGTGCCAGCAGCGGGGGTGGTGGGAACACCGGGGAGCTGTTTTTT
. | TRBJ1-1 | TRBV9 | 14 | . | CASSVESSGDEAFF | TGTGCCAGCAGCGTAGAAAGTTCCGGCGATGAAGCTTTCTTT
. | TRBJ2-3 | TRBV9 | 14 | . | CASSVARVTDTQYF | TGTGCCAGCAGCGTAGCCAGGGTCACAGATACGCAGTATTTT
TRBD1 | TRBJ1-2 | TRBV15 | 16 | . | CATSRDLTGGGYGYTF | TGTGCCACCAGCAGAGATCTGACAGGGGGCGGCTATGGCTACACCTTC
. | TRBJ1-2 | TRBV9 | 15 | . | CASSVGQGRWYGYTF | TGTGCCAGCAGCGTAGGTCAGGGGAGGTGGTATGGCTACACCTTC
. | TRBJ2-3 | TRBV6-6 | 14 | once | CASSYEIRTDTQYF | TGTGCCAGCAGTTACGAGATTAGGACAGATACGCAGTATTTT
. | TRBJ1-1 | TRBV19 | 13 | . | CASREGGNTEAFF | TGTGCCAGCAGAGAGGGGGGGAACACTGAAGCTTTCTTT
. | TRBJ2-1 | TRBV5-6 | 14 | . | CASSLGAGYNEQFF | TGTGCCAGCAGCTTGGGAGCTGGTTACAATGAGCAGTTCTTC
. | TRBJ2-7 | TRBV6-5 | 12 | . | CASSPDLYEQYF | TGTGCCAGCAGTCCCGACCTCTACGAGCAGTACTTC
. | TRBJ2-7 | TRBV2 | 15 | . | CASTRPASASYEQYF | TGTGCCAGCACTCGGCCGGCTAGCGCTTCCTACGAGCAGTACTTC
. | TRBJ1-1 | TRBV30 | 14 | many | CAWSVRGMNTEAFF | TGTGCCTGGAGTGTAAGGGGTATGAACACTGAAGCTTTCTTT
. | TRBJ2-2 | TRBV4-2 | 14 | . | CASSLAGSTGELFF | TGTGCCAGCAGCCTGGCGGGAAGCACCGGGGAGCTGTTTTTT
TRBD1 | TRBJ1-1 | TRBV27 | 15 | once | CASSQGQGTGTEAFF | TGTGCCAGCAGTCAGGGACAGGGGACGGGCACTGAAGCTTTCTTT
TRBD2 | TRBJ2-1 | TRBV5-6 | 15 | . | CASSLELAGPNEQFF | TGTGCCAGCAGCTTGGAACTAGCGGGGCCCAATGAGCAGTTCTTC
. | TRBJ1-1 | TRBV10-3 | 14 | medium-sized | CAISQGILDTEAFF | TGTGCCATCAGCCAGGGTATACTAGACACTGAAGCTTTCTTT
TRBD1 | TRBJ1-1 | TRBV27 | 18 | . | CASSPFLRTGEVYTEAFF | TGTGCCAGCAGCCCCTTCCTGCGGACAGGGGAAGTGTACACTGAAGCTTTCTTT
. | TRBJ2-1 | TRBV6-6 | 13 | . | CASRLGASNEQFF | TGTGCCAGCAGGCTAGGGGCGTCCAATGAGCAGTTCTTC
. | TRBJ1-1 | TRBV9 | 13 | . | CASSELASTEAFF | TGTGCCAGCAGCGAACTGGCGAGCACTGAAGCTTTCTTT
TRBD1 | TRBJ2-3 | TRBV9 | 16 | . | CASSVEDRGGTDTQYF | TGTGCCAGCAGCGTAGAGGACAGGGGGGGCACAGATACGCAGTATTTT
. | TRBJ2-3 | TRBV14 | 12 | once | CASSHGGNIPYF | TGTGCCAGCAGCCACGGCGGGAACATCCCGTATTTT
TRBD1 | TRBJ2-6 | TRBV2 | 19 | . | CASSERTWTGEAGANVLTF | TGTGCCAGCAGCGAAAGGACCTGGACAGGGGAGGCTGGGGCCAACGTCCTGACTTTC
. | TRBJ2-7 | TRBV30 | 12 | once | CAWSVGGYEQYF | TGTGCCTGGAGTGTAGGAGGCTACGAGCAGTACTTC
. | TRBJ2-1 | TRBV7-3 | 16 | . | CASSLEQASSYNEQFF | TGTGCCAGCAGCTTGGAACAGGCGAGCTCCTACAATGAGCAGTTCTTC
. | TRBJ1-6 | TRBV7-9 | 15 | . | CASSSLRNNNSPLHF | TGTGCCAGCAGCTCCCTGAGGAACAACAATTCACCCCTCCACTTT
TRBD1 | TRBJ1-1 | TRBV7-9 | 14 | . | CASSARQGNTEAFF | TGTGCCAGCAGCGCGCGACAGGGGAACACTGAAGCTTTCTTT
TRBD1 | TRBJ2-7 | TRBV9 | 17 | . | CASSVAFTGQGAGEQYF | TGTGCCAGCAGCGTAGCCTTCACGGGGCAGGGGGCCGGCGAGCAGTACTTC
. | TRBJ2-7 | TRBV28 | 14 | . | CASSLGRFGYEQYF | TGTGCCAGCAGTTTAGGCAGGTTCGGATACGAGCAGTACTTC